This T cell receptor beta chain was identified during a study of CD8 T cell repertoires and HIV-1 epitope variants (dated by TCRdb to between 2020 and 2021). For the study in its entirety: T cells were stimulated in separate culture wells with each of twenty-five peptides representing autologous and known Gag and Nef epitope variants. Cultures were maintained for nine to ten days in IMDM with gentamicin, and half-media changes adding IL-2, IL-7 and IL-15 were performed on days 3 and 7. The epitopes tested covered three Gag epitope families plus Nef HW9 and YT9. T cells were enriched using the EasySep Human T Cell Enrichment Kit and then co-cultured with an equal number of autologous T cell-negative cells acting as antigen-presenting cells. A total of 80 or so T cell cultures were run, with each culture condition performed in triplicate except for one peptide, which was performed in duplicate. An aliquot of 1M T cells was saved as an uncultured baseline condition, separate from the approximately 75 T cell cultures. The control conditions were a CMV, EBV and flu peptide pool, the Ebola AY9 epitope as a negative control, and a well with no peptide. Beyond this particular receptor, the publication reports: Of the nine antigen-specific TCR beta clonotypes identified, roughly 6 appeared cross-reactive for autologous or known escape epitope variants. The assay identified only TCR beta chains and indicated proliferation to antigen, not T cell function or cytokine profile. A handful of clonotypes recognized the Nef KF9 family and one clonotype recognized the HW9 family, while no responses were seen to the TAALDMSHF plasma variant.

This clone was found a few times. The antigen it binds to is not known. Base qualities are missing; no much larger clone stands one base away. Sequencing of TCR beta CDR3 regions was performed at survey depth on the immunoSEQ platform. The QIAamp DNA micro kit was used to extract genomic DNA from every cultured and uncultured CD8+ T cell population. Concerning the study's data processing: Samples with fewer than 5,000 productive reads were excluded, which removed about 6% of the roughly 75 HIV peptide-stimulated cultures. Sequences were trimmed to CDR3 by a MANAFEST web app, and nonproductive sequences, CDR3s under 5 amino acids, and sequences not starting with C or ending with F/W were removed. Antigen-specific clonotypes had to expand in at least 2 of 3 replicates versus no-peptide control at FDR 0.01, only within one epitope family. A specific clonotype also had to show a frequency at least fivefold higher than in wells stimulated with peptides from other epitope families. The clones in this table, taken by TCRdb from immuneACCESS, are in-frame only. Not every clone is retained; where verified, under half of the shortfall comes from an unresolved V gene, and the cause of the rest is unknown. The DNA was the basis for D and trimming; V, J and clone size are from that table. The sample table records 4,500 to 5,000 clones; 66% of these occur just once. Under 45% of the sample goes to the ten largest clones.

The EasySep Human CD8+ T Cell Enrichment Kit was used on day 10 to isolate CD8+ T cells from every culture. There are 15 amino acids in the CDR3, from cysteine to phenylalanine inclusive. Only the CDR3 DNA is retained, 45 bases long and in frame from the first base. According to the germline V gene, CDR1 reads MGHRA and CDR2 reads YSYEKL. The trim is 0 bases for V and 7 bases for J, with a gap of 16 bases between the germline ends. The TCR originated in a male donor with HIV. The sequencing sample was made of cultured CD8+ T cells derived from PBMCs. The sequence links TRBV4-1 to TRBJ2-7, and TRBD1 may be the D gene, going by 6 matching bases. The DNA sequence is TGCGCCAGCAGCCAAGACCCGCAGGGGCTGTTGGAGCAGTACTTC. It specifies CASSQDPQGLLEQYF.